These 21 T cell receptor beta chains share one sample of origin, sequenced in a study of blood T cell repertoires in COVID-19. Repertoires were generated with immunoSEQ multiplex PCR, while TCRdb's copy carries only in-frame clones and drops some. The sample includes 120,000 to 150,000 clones, roughly 85% seen only once; the top ten take less than 3.5%. The sequenced material came from peripheral blood. These receptors were collected from a human donor with acute or convalescent COVID-19. The donor label of this sample is uncertain.

The chain recombines TRBV5-6 with TRBJ2-7; D is unresolved. Trimming pared 3 bases from V and 1 base from J, leaving 5 bases between. Germline V gene sequence: CDR1 SGHDT, CDR2 YYEEEE. The CDR3 runs to 12 residues. The CDR3 nucleotides read TGTGCCAGCAGCTCTAGATCCTACGAGCAGTACTTC. Translation: CASSSRSYEQYF.

CDR3 region: CASSPHPNLDRENEKLFF. CDR3 bases: TGTGCCAGCAGCCCCCACCCCAACCTTGACAGGGAAAATGAAAAACTGTTTTTT. The rearrangement uses TRBV7-2 and TRBJ1-4; TRBD1 aligns across 7 bases. The V and J ends lost 5 bases and 5 bases, in that order; junction bases with no gene match: 17. CDR1 is SGHTA, CDR2 FQGNSA, per germline. There are 18 residues in the CDR3.

This clone occurred once. The chain uses TRBV7-3 and TRBJ2-1, with D tentatively TRBD2 (5 bases). V lost 5 bases to trimming and J lost 9 bases, with 8 bases between them. This CDR3 has 11 residues. Germline V CDR1 and CDR2: SGHTA, FQGTGA. The CDR3 loop is CASSRGREQFF. The CDR3, as DNA: TGTGCCAGCAGCCGAGGGCGTGAGCAGTTCTTC.

The rearrangement joins TRBV27 to TRBJ1-6; D is uncertain. V was trimmed by 6 bases and J by 7 bases, leaving 16 bases between them. The CDR3 sequence is 15 residues long. From germline, CDR1 is MNHEY and CDR2 SMNVEV (reference sequence). CDR3 sequence: CASSPVGGVNSPLHF. CDR3 DNA sequence: TGTGCCAGCAGCCCCGTCGGCGGAGTAAATTCACCCCTCCACTTT.

The CDR3 sequence: CASSQAATNEKLFF. The DNA for the CDR3 is TGCGCCAGCAGCCAGGCGGCAACTAATGAAAAACTGTTTTTT. The chain is built from TRBV4-1 and TRBJ1-4; D call uncertain. The CDR3 covers 14 residues. Germline CDR1 MGHRA, CDR2 YSYEKL. Trimming shortened V by 3 bases and J by 0 bases, and 5 bases separated the two germline ends.

V and J are TRBV9 and TRBJ2-5; D might be TRBD1 (6 bases). V gave up 4 bases and J gave up 5 bases, with 18 bases separating them. There are 15 residues in the CDR3. Germline loops: CDR1 SGDLS, CDR2 YYNGEE. The CDR3 protein is CASSPGAVPRETQYF. For the CDR3, the DNA is TGTGCCAGCAGCCCAGGGGCGGTCCCCCGGGAGACCCAGTACTTC.

This clone was counted between two and nine times. The genes are TRBV19 and TRBJ2-5, with a possible D match to TRBD2 (6 bases). V gave up 7 bases and J gave up 1 base, with 16 bases separating them. The CDR3 totals 15 residues. CDR1 and CDR2 from the germline V gene are LNHDA and SQIVND (reference sequence). The CDR3 nucleotides are TGTGCCAGTAAAAGGGGACTTCAGATCCAAGAGACCCAGTACTTC. Translated: CASKRGLQIQETQYF.

The chain combines TRBV5-1 with TRBJ1-2, with D perhaps TRBD1 (5 bases). CDR3 length: 15 residues. With 6 bases removed from V and 2 bases from J, the gap between germline ends came to 17 bases. Per germline, CDR1 SGHRS and CDR2 YFSETQ. CDR3: CASTFQGDKNYGYTF. The CDR3 nucleotides are TGCGCCAGCACATTTCAGGGTGATAAAAACTATGGCTACACCTTC. The full variable domain, rest sourced from reference TRBV5-1 and TRBJ1-2, is KAGVTQTPRYLIKTRGQQVTLSCSPISGHRSVSWYQQTPGQGLQFLFEYFSETQRNKGNFPGRFSGRQFSNSRSEMNVSTLELGDSALYLCASTFQGDKNYGYTFGSGTRLTVV.

The rearrangement joins TRBV6-5 to TRBJ1-3; D ambiguous. Germline V gene lookup returns CDR1 MNHEY and CDR2 SVGAGI. The CDR3 loop spans 11 amino acids. Trimming shortened V by 8 bases and J by 4 bases, and 6 bases separated the two germline ends. The CDR3 DNA reads TGTGCCAGCCAGCGGGGAAACACCATATATTTT. It is translated as CASQRGNTIYF.

The J gene is TRBJ1-5, the V gene TRBV27, with 8 bases identical to TRBD1. In germline, CDR1 is MNHEY, CDR2 SMNVEV (reference sequence). This CDR3 spans 13 amino acids. J was trimmed by 5 bases and V by 6 bases; bases with no gene match: 3. This CDR3 is CASRPDRDQPQHF. As DNA, the CDR3 is TGTGCCAGCAGACCGGACAGGGATCAGCCCCAGCATTTT.

The rearrangement uses TRBV25-1 and TRBJ2-2, with 13 bases lining up with TRBD2. V lost 6 bases and J lost 8; bases outside the gene matches: 12. CDR1 is MGHDK, CDR2 SYGVNS, per germline. The CDR3 is 17 residues long. The CDR3 bases are TGTGCCAGCAGCGACCCCGGGACTAGCGGGATTATAGGGGAGCTGTTTTTT. This codes for CASSDPGTSGIIGELFF.

This clone appeared a single time. The chain is built from TRBV6-4 and TRBJ1-5; 8 positions match TRBD1. The CDR3 is made up of 16 amino acids. The germline V gene has CDR1 MRHNA and CDR2 SNTAGT. J gave up 2 bases and V 4 bases, and 7 bases lay outside the gene matches. CDR3 amino acids: CASSVNQGAGNQPQHF. The CDR3 DNA reads TGTGCCAGCAGTGTGAACCAGGGGGCCGGCAATCAGCCCCAGCATTTT.

For the CDR3, the DNA is TGTGCCTGGAGTGTGCGGGGTCGGAAAGCTTTCTTT. Its protein product is CAWSVRGRKAFF. The V and J genes are TRBV30 and TRBJ1-1; unclear D gene. The V end lost 0 bases, the J end lost 9 bases, and 11 bases lay between the germline ends. Looked up from germline, CDR1 is GTSNPN and CDR2 is SVGIG (reference sequence). The CDR3 runs 12 residues.

This chain connects TRBV4-2 to TRBJ2-5; 7 bases agree with TRBD1. CDR3 size: 15 residues. The germline V gene encodes CDR1 LGHNA and CDR2 YNFKEQ. After removal of 1 base from V and 1 base from J, the junction contained 3 bases not matched to a gene. CDR3: CASSQGQGIQETQYF. DNA for the CDR3: TGTGCCAGCAGCCAAGGACAGGGTATCCAAGAGACCCAGTACTTC.

The chain recombines TRBV27 with TRBJ2-7, with D possibly being TRBD1 (5 bases). V lost 2 bases, J lost 2 bases, and 7 bases lay in between. Germline values: CDR1 MNHEY, CDR2 SMNVEV (reference sequence). This CDR3 comprises 13 residues. The CDR3 loop reads CASSLGRAYEQYF. For the CDR3, the DNA is TGTGCCAGCAGTTTAGGCAGGGCCTACGAGCAGTACTTC.

The chain is built from TRBV29-1 and TRBJ1-1, with TRBD1 matching over 7 bases. This CDR3 region has 13 residues. Germline V gives CDR1 SQVTM, CDR2 ANQGSEA. Losses at the gene ends were 5 bases for V and 5 bases for J; bases not matched to a gene: 8. The DNA for the CDR3 is TGCAGCGTTAACAGACAGGGAGGAACTGAAGCTTTCTTT. Translated: CSVNRQGGTEAFF.

The J gene is TRBJ1-2, the V gene TRBV6-1, with 12 bases lining up with TRBD1. V lost 2 bases and J lost 5; bases outside the gene matches: 6. The CDR3 is 16 residues long. Germline assignment: CDR1 MNHNS and CDR2 SASEGT. CDR3 nucleotide sequence: TGTGCCAGCAGTGAACTTGGGACAGGGGGCTTGTATGGCTACACCTTC. It yields the protein CASSELGTGGLYGYTF.

The chain has TRBV21-1 and TRBJ2-7; the D call TRBD2 from the table was never checked on the DNA. TRBV21-1 is tagged as a pseudogene. The CDR3 extends over 17 amino acids. CDR3 coding DNA: TGTGCCAGCAGCAAAGCGACTACAGACACTGACTCCTACGAGCAGTACTTC. Its translation is CASSKATTDTDSYEQYF.

V gene TRBV2 combines with J gene TRBJ1-4; D is undetermined. Trimming removed 4 bases from V and 6 bases from J, with 6 bases in between. There are 12 residues in the CDR3. From germline, CDR1 is SNHLY and CDR2 FYNNEI. CDR3 residues: CASSGEYEKLFF. The CDR3 DNA follows: TGTGCCAGCAGTGGAGAGTATGAAAAACTGTTTTTT. Drawing the rest from reference TRBV2 and TRBJ1-4, the complete variable domain is EPEVTQTPSHQVTQMGQEVILRCVPISNHLYFYWYRQILGQKVEFLVSFYNNEISEKSEIFDDQFSVERPDGSNFTLKIRSTKLEDSAMYFCASSGEYEKLFFGSGTQLSVL.

J is TRBJ2-3 and V is TRBV28; D is possibly TRBD2 (6 bases). Looked up from germline, CDR1 is MDHEN and CDR2 is SYDVKM. The ends were cut back, 3 bases at V and 3 bases at J, with 13 bases in the middle. The CDR3 has 15 residues. As DNA, the CDR3 is TGTGCCAGCAGTTTGGGGGGACTCGGGACAGATACGCAGTATTTT. Translated: CASSLGGLGTDTQYF.

This chain connects TRBV6-5 to TRBJ2-1; the D gene is possibly TRBD1 (6 bases). CDR3 size: 14 residues. The germline V gene has CDR1 MNHEY and CDR2 SVGAGI. Trimming removed 5 bases from V and 5 bases from J, with 13 bases in between. CDR3 sequence: CASSPYRTDNEQFF. The DNA for the CDR3 is TGTGCCAGCAGTCCCTACCGGACAGACAATGAGCAGTTCTTC.